This T cell receptor (beta chain) appears in the sequencing data of a study of PD-1 blockade in mismatch repair-deficient tumors. Study information: Patients had approximately 11 mismatch repair-deficient cancer types and were previously treated and progressing. Study findings and constraints: Rapid post-treatment expansion, then contraction, generally preceding radiologic response, marked tumor-resident clones.

This clone has only a few counts. The antigen is not known. All patients were mismatch repair deficient, assessed by either PCR or immunohistochemistry. The TCR-sequenced patients were three responders to pembrolizumab. The V and J ends lost 1 base and 3 bases, in that order; junction bases with no gene match: 3. The CDR3 is 15 residues long. Germline CDR1 LGHNA, CDR2 YSLEER. Sequenced by immunoSEQ multiplex PCR; TCRdb stores in-frame clones only, minus some. The sample shows 80,000 to 100,000 clones, 65% to 85% of them seen only once. The chain joins TRBV4-3 to TRBJ2-7; 10 nucleotides line up with TRBD2. Here the sequenced sample was peripheral blood, taken 12 weeks after starting pembrolizumab. The sequence came from an adult with mismatch repair-deficient cancer. CDR3 region: CASSQVLAGRYEQYF. Here the CDR3 DNA reads TGCGCCAGCAGCCAAGTACTAGCGGGGCGCTACGAGCAGTACTTC.